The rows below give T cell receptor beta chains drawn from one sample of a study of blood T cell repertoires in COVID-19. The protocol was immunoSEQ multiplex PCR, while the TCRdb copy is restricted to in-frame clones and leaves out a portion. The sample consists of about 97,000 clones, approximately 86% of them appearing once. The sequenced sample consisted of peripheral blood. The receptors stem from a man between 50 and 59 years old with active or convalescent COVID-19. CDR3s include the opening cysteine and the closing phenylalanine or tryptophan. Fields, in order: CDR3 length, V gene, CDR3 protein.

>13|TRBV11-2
CASSRGQHLEAFF
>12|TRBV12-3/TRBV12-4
CASSQQGYEQYF
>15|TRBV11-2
CASSLGAGGPNEQFF
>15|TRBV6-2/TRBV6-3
CASSSGQTPADTQYF
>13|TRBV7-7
CASSSLDSYEQYF
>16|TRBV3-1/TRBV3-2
CASSQGGGQGGIGYTF
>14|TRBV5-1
CASSLGGGNTEAFF
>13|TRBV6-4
CASSERRGGEQFF
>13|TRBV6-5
CASSYIRNYGYTF
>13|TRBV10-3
CAISESTDREQFF
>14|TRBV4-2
CASSQAQAGETQYF
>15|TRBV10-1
CASSAPGAYNSPLHF
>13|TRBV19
CASSGQGYQPQHF
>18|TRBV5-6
CASSLLIGTENLNTEAFF
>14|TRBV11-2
CASSLHTLNTEAFF
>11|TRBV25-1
CASGGGGEQYF
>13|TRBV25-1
CASSEGGRETQYF
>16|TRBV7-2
CASSSQTTGGGETQYF
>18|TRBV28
CASSLSGQGRPSTGELFF
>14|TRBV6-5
CASSYPHRDSPLHF
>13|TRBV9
CASSTAGNSPLHF
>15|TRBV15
CATSLTTSVTDTQYF
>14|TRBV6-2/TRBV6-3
CASSFGQGNTEAFF
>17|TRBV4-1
CASSQAAPPGGTDTQYF
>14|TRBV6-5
CASGGFGENYGYTF
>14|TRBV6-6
CASSYRGRENEAFF
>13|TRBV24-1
CATSDGARYEQYF
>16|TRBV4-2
CASSQGLAGGQETQYF
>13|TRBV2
CASSDSLTDTQYF